The 21 T cell receptor beta chains presented below share a single source sample, sequenced in a study of T cell clusters in autoimmune cytopenias. TRB was amplified by touch-down multiplex PCR, primer pools A and B combined. TCRdb reprocessed the multiplex PCR reads; each CDR3 protein has one entry and no DNA is given. The sample has about 5,300 distinct CDR3 sequences. TRB amplification used roughly 250 ng of peripheral blood genomic DNA. The same sample was also studied in work on T cell repertoires in aging, cancer and after chemotherapy.

Sequencing used peripheral blood. These receptors were obtained from a human donor in good health.

The chain is built from TRBV6-2 or TRBV6-3 and TRBJ1-6; TCRdb returns TRBD1, unconfirmable since there is no DNA. Per germline, CDR1 MNHEY and CDR2 SVGEGT. The CDR3 extends over 15 amino acids. CDR3 protein: CASSKPPGDGSPLHF.

The genes are TRBV19 and TRBJ1-2; TCRdb proposes TRBD1, but this gene call is untestable without DNA. This CDR3 comprises 15 residues. CDR1 LNHDA and CDR2 SQIVND come from the germline V gene (reference sequence). The CDR3 is CASSISLDREGGYTF.

The genes are TRBV6-2 or TRBV6-3 and TRBJ1-5; the D call from TCRdb, TRBD1, cannot be confirmed without DNA. The CDR3 has 13 amino acids. Germline V gives CDR1 MNHEY, CDR2 SVGEGT. Here the CDR3 reads CASSYQGFQPQHF.

J is TRBJ2-1 and V is TRBV6-2 or TRBV6-3; as DNA is missing, the TRBD2 call by TCRdb cannot be tested. This CDR3 comprises 14 residues. Per germline, CDR1 MNHEY and CDR2 SVGEGT. The CDR3 protein is CASSQGRTSGEQFF.

The V call is TRBV18, the J call TRBJ1-3. Germline V gene sequence: CDR1 KGHSH, CDR2 LQKENI. CDR3 length equals 16 residues. The CDR3 protein is CASSPSGRPSGNTIYF.

This clonotype ranks as hyperexpanded (1% or more) in terms of frequency. CDR3 sequence: CSALTGDTGELFF. V is TRBV29-1 and J is TRBJ2-2; TCRdb's D call of TRBD1 is untestable without DNA. Per germline, CDR1 SQVTM and CDR2 ANQGSEA. CDR3 length equals 13 residues.

The J gene is TRBJ2-1, the V gene TRBV19; TCRdb outputs TRBD1, but without DNA this stays unchecked. The V gene's germline CDR1 is LNHDA and CDR2 SQIVND (reference sequence). CDR3 size: 14 residues. The chain's CDR3 is CASSKAHSFNEQFF.

The chain is built from TRBV27 and TRBJ2-1; the D call from TCRdb, TRBD1, cannot be confirmed without DNA. The V gene's germline CDR1 is MNHEY and CDR2 SMNVEV (reference sequence). There are 14 residues in the CDR3. The CDR3 protein is CASSSDRNYNEQFF.

The chain joins TRBV6-4 to TRBJ2-3; TCRdb selects TRBD2, and the lack of DNA leaves this call unchecked. Per the germline V gene, CDR1 is MRHNA and CDR2 is SNTAGT. This CDR3 spans 14 amino acids. The CDR3: CASGPSGTTDTQYF.

The V gene is TRBV5-4, the J gene TRBJ1-3. In germline, CDR1 is SGHNT, CDR2 YYREEE (reference sequence). The CDR3 has 17 residues. The CDR3 loop reads CASSSRDGHRSGNTIYF.

The chain uses TRBV6-2 or TRBV6-3 and TRBJ2-7; the TRBD2 assignment by TCRdb is unverifiable without DNA. The CDR3 has 15 amino acids. Germline-derived CDR1 and CDR2 are MNHEY and SVGEGT. CDR3 amino acids: CASSYFSGPSYEQYF.

The rearrangement uses TRBV6-5 and TRBJ1-3; absent DNA, TCRdb's TRBD1 call cannot be checked. Germline CDR1 reads MNHEY; CDR2 reads SVGAGI. The length of the CDR3 is 18 residues. The CDR3 is CASSQLWEGAKTGNTIYF.

The V gene is TRBV12-3 or TRBV12-4, the J gene TRBJ1-1; TCRdb indicates TRBD1, and absent DNA this call remains unverified. CDR3 length: 15 amino acids. The CDR3 reads CASSFSRRGDTEAFF.

The chain joins TRBV6-5 to TRBJ2-3. CDR3 size: 15 residues. Germline values: CDR1 MNHEY, CDR2 SVGAGI. The CDR3 is CASSYQSSTTDTQYF.

The chain is built from TRBV5-6 and TRBJ1-2; TCRdb lists TRBD1, though no DNA is available to test this call. Looked up from germline, CDR1 is SGHDT and CDR2 is YYEEEE. The CDR3 has 13 amino acids. CDR3 loop: CASSSGQFYGYTF.

The chain links TRBV6-5 to TRBJ1-1. The CDR3 contains 13 residues. Germline loops: CDR1 MNHEY, CDR2 SVGAGI. The CDR3 spells CASSYSTGTEAFF.

CDR3 loop: CAISDARGAAREGTQYF. The chain couples TRBV10-3 to TRBJ2-3; no DNA is available, so the TRBD1 call from TCRdb remains unchecked. Germline lookup yields CDR1 ENHRY and CDR2 SYGVKD. CDR3 length: 17 residues.

Frequency places this clonotype as medium-sized. The V call is TRBV15, the J call TRBJ2-1. Germline CDR1 reads LNHNV; CDR2 reads YYDKDF (reference sequence). The CDR3 is 16 amino acids. Here the CDR3 reads CATSRTLAGSYNEQFF. The whole variable domain, remainder taken from reference TRBV15 and TRBJ2-1, is DAMVIQNPRYQVTQFGKPVTLSCSQTLNHNVMYWYQQKSSQAPKLLFHYYDKDFNNEADTPDNFQSRRPNTSFCFLDIRSPGLGDTAMYLCATSRTLAGSYNEQFFGPGTRLTVL.

V usage is TRBV5-1 and J usage is TRBJ2-7. CDR3 length: 13 amino acids. CDR1 is SGHRS and CDR2 is YFSETQ in the germline V gene. This chain's CDR3 is CASSFSHSYEQYF.

The rearrangement uses TRBV6-2 or TRBV6-3 and TRBJ2-1; with no DNA, the TCRdb D assignment of TRBD2 cannot be verified. CDR1 is MNHEY and CDR2 is SVGEGT in the germline V gene. The CDR3 is 15 amino acids. CDR3 sequence reads: CASSYVIAGRNEQFF.

The chain carries TRBV7-3 and TRBJ2-2. In germline, CDR1 is SGHTA, CDR2 FQGTGA. This CDR3 spans 16 amino acids. CDR3 residues: CASSLSIPANTGELFF. The whole variable domain, remainder taken from reference TRBV7-3 and TRBJ2-2, is GAGVSQTPSNKVTEKGKYVELRCDPISGHTALYWYRQSLGQGPEFLIYFQGTGAADDSGLPNDRFFAVRPEGSVSTLKIQRTERGDSAVYLCASSLSIPANTGELFFGEGSRLTVL.